A single sample is the source of the 2 T cell receptor beta chains below, sequenced in a study of radiation and T cells in renal cell carcinoma. As to time point: baseline pretreatment blood. Treatment meaning: 15 Gy SBRT to primary tumor, nephrectomy 4 weeks later. Produced via immunoSEQ multiplex PCR; TCRdb's table is partial and in-frame only. The repertoire holds about 91,000 clones, with approximately 80% as singletons. Sequenced material: blood, taken from a patient whose treatment included radiotherapy and nephrectomy. These receptors all come from a man aged 55 to 70 with renal cell carcinoma.

The CDR3 DNA follows: TGCGCCAGCAGCTTGGCCCAGGGGGTCTATGGCTACACCTTC. Translating it yields CASSLAQGVYGYTF. The chain employs TRBV5-1 and TRBJ1-2; the match to TRBD1 covers 7 bases. This CDR3 comprises 14 residues. The J segment lost 4 bases and the V segment lost 0 bases, leaving 3 bases of the junction unmatched. Germline V gene lookup returns CDR1 SGHRS and CDR2 YFSETQ.

The V call is TRBV10-3, the J call TRBJ2-5; a possible D gene is TRBD2 (6 bases). Trimming pared 0 bases from V and 8 bases from J, leaving 19 bases between. The CDR3 loop spans 16 amino acids. The germline V gene encodes CDR1 ENHRY and CDR2 SYGVKD. CDR3 bases: TGTGCCATCAGTGAGTCGATTAGGGGCCCCGGGAGCACCCAGTACTTC. This translates into CAISESIRGPGSTQYF.